Listed here is a single TCR beta chain. Its antigen is not identified. PBMCs numbering at least 6 million were isolated per sample. The data stem from a study of blood T cells in healthy people across ages. Study results and caveats: Age brought a roughly linear fall in TCR beta diversity measured per million T cells.

Germline-derived CDR1 and CDR2 are SNHLY and FYNNEI. V gave up 2 bases and J gave up 12 bases; unmatched junction bases: 10. The CDR3 sequence is 14 residues long. Primed by a sample-barcoded 5' primer and a J-beta primer mix, a second PCR proceeded for about 7 to 12 cycles. Each cDNA molecule received a tag from a template-switch adaptor that had 12 random nucleotides. TCRdb passed the 5' RACE reads through MiXCR, listing each CDR3 protein once. The sample yields roughly 800,000 distinct CDR3 sequences, roughly 60% seen once. The gene calls are TRBV2 and TRBJ2-3, with 8 bases matching TRBD2. The sample taken for sequencing was blood. The sequence came from a man younger than 40 in good health. The CDR3 DNA sequence: TGTGCCAGCAGTGAAAACGGGGGGGCCTCCCCCCAGTATTTT. The encoded protein is CASSENGGASPQYF.